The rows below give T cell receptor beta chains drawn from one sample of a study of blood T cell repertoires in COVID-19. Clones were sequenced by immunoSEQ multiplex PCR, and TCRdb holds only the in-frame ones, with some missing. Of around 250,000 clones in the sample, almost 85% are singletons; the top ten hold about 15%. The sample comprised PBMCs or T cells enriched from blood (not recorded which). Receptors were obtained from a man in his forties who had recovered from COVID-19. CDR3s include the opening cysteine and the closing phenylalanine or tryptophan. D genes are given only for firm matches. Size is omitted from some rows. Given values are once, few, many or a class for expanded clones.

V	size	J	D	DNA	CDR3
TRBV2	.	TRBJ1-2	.	TGTGCCAGCAGTGACGGAGGCGGAGAGGCCTATGGCTACACCTTC	CASSDGGGEAYGYTF
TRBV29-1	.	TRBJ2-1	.	TGCAGCGTTGACAGGGGGGCGCTATATGAGCAGTTCTTC	CSVDRGALYEQFF
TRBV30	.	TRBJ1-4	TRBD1	TGTGCCTGGAGTGGGGACAGTAATGAAAAACTGTTTTTT	CAWSGDSNEKLFF
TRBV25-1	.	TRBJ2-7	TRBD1	TGTGCCAGCAGTCCAATCGGACAGGCCTACGAGCAGTACTTC	CASSPIGQAYEQYF
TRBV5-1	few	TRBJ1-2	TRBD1	TGCGCCAGCAGCTTGATGACAGGGGGCTATGGCTACACCTTC	CASSLMTGGYGYTF
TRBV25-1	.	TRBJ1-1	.	TGTGCCAGCAGTCAGGGTTTCATGAACACTGAAGCTTTCTTT	CASSQGFMNTEAFF
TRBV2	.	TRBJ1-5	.	TGTGCCAGCACCCCGATGGACTCGACCCAGCATTTT	CASTPMDSTQHF
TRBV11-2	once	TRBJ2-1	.	TGTGCCAGCAGTTCCAGGGCCGCCGGCACCAATGAGCAGTTCTTC	CASSSRAAGTNEQFF
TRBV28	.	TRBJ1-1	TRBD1	TGTGCCAGCACGGGACAGATGAACACTGAAGCTTTCTTT	CASTGQMNTEAFF
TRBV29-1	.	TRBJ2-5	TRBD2	TGCAGCGGAGGGAGGGGCGTAGAGACCCAGTACTTC	CSGGRGVETQYF
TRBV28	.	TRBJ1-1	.	TGTGCCAGTTACCGACAGTTAATGCACACTGAAGCTTTCTTT	CASYRQLMHTEAFF
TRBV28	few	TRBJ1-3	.	TGTGCCAGCAGTTTAGTTCAGGGGACGGCTGGAAACACCATATATTTT	CASSLVQGTAGNTIYF
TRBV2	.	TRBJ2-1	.	TGTGCCAGCAGTGAAGGAGAGGCTAGGAATGAGCAGTTCTTC	CASSEGEARNEQFF
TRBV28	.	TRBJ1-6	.	TGTGCCAGCAGTTTCGGGGTGCTGGGCAGGGGTCATTCACCCCTCCACTTT	CASSFGVLGRGHSPLHF
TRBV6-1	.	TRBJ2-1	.	TGTGCCAGCAGTGAAGGTGTCTTTGAGCAGTTCTTC	CASSEGVFEQFF
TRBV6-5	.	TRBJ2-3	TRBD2	TGTGCCAGCAGTTACAGCGGGGGGGCCGATACGCAGTATTTT	CASSYSGGADTQYF
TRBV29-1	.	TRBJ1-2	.	TGCAGCGTTGAACTCGGCTACACCTTC	CSVELGYTF
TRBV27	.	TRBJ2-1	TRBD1	TGTGCCAGCAGCAACGGACAGGGAGTGCGAGCTGAGCAGTTCTTC	CASSNGQGVRAEQFF
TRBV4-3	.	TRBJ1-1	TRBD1	TGCGCCAGCAGCCAAATGGGACAGGGGGCGCGAGCTTTCTTT	CASSQMGQGARAFF
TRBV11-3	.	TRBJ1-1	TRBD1	TGTGCCAGCAGCTTCGAACAGGGGGGGGAAGCTTTCTTT	CASSFEQGGEAFF
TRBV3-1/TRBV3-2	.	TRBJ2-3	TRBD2	TGTGCCAGCAGCCAATGGACTAGCGGGAGAAGGGGGCCAGATACGCAGTATTTT	CASSQWTSGRRGPDTQYF
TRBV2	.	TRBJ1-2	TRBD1	TGTGCCAGCATTCGGGACAGGGCAAACTATGGCTACACCTTC	CASIRDRANYGYTF
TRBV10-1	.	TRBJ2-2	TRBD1	TGCGCCAGCAGAGCCGGGACAGGGGGCGGCACCGGGGAGCTGTTTTTT	CASRAGTGGGTGELFF
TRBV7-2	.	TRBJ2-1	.	TGTGCCAGCAGGTGGACAGCCAATGAGCAGTTCTTC	CASRWTANEQFF
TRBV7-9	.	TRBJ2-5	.	TGTGCCAGCAGCTTCACAGGGCCGGAGACCCAGTACTTC	CASSFTGPETQYF
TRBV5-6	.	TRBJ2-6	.	TGTGCCAGCAGCAAGCCGTCTGGGGCCAACGTCCTGACTTTC	CASSKPSGANVLTF
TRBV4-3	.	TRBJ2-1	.	TGCGCCAGCAGCCAACTACGGATTCAGGGGATGGGTGAGCAGTTCTTC	CASSQLRIQGMGEQFF
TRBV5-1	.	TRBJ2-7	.	TGCGCCAGCAGCTTGGACGGTTCAACCCCCTACGAGCAGTACTTC	CASSLDGSTPYEQYF
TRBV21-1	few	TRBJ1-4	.	TGTGCCAGCAGCAAAGTTTCCTGGGGCAAGGAAAAACTGTTTTTT	CASSKVSWGKEKLFF